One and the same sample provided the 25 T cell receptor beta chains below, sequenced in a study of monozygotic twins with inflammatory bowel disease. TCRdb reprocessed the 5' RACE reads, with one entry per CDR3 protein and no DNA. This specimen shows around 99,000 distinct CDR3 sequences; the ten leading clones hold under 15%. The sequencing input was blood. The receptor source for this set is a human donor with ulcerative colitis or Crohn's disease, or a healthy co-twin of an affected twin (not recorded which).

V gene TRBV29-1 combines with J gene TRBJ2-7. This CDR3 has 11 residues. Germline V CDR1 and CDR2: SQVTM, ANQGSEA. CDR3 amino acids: CSVGQIYEQYF.

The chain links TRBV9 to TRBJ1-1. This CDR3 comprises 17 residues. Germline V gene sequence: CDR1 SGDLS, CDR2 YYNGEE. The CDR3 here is CASSVVGDSILNTEAFF.

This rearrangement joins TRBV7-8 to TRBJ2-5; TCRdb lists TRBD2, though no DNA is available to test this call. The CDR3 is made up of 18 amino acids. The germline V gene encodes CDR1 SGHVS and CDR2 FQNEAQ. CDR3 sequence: CASSLRLAGGLDQETQYF.

The chain's CDR3 is CATSDLRKTGQGAADTQYF. This sequence joins TRBV24-1 and TRBJ2-3; TCRdb's D gene call, TRBD1, goes unchecked for lack of DNA. This CDR3 spans 19 amino acids. Per the germline V gene, CDR1 is KGHDR and CDR2 is SFDVKD.

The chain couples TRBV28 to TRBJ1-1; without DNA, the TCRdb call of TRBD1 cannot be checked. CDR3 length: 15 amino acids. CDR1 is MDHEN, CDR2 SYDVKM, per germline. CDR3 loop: CASSPRWGPNTEAFF.

The CDR3 sequence: CASSQQGDTIYF. The rearrangement links TRBV4-3 to TRBJ1-3. The CDR3 sequence is 12 residues long. Germline CDR1 and CDR2: LGHNA and YSLEER.

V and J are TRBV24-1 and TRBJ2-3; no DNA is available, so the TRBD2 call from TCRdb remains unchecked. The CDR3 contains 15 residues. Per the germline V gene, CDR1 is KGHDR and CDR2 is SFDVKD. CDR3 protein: CATSEKGLASDTQYF.

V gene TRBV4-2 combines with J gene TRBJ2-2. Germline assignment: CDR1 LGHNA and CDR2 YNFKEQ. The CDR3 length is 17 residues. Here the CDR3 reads CASSQGIKPANTGELFF.

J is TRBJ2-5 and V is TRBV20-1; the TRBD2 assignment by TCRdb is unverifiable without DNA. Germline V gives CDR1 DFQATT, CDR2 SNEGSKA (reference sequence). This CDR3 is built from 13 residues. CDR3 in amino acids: CSARGSGQETQYF.

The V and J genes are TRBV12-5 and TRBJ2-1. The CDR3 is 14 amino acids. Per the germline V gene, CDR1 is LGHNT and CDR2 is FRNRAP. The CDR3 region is CASATDWVNNEQFF.

This chain's CDR3 is CASSGPVGGNEKLFF. The rearrangement joins TRBV5-1 to TRBJ1-4; the D call from TCRdb, TRBD1, cannot be confirmed without DNA. This CDR3 is 15 amino acids long. From germline, CDR1 is SGHRS and CDR2 YFSETQ.

This CDR3 is CASSLVGRGNYYEQYF. V is TRBV5-1 and J is TRBJ2-7; TCRdb's D gene call, TRBD1, goes unchecked for lack of DNA. The CDR3 sequence is 16 residues long. Germline CDR1 is SGHRS and CDR2 is YFSETQ.

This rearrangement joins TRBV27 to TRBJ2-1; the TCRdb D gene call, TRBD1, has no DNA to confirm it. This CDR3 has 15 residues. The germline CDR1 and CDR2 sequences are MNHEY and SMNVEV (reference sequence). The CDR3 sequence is CASSRTPTSYNEQFF.

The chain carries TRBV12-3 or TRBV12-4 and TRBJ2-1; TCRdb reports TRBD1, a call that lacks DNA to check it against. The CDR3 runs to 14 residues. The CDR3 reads CASSFHAPVEEQFF.

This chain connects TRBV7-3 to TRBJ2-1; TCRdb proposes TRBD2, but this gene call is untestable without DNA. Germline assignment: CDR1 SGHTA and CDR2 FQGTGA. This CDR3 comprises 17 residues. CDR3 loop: CASSQSSGGAFHNEQFF.

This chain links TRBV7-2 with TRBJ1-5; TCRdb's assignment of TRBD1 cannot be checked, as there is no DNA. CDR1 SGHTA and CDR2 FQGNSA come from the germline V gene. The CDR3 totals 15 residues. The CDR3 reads CASSFWTGLNQPQHF. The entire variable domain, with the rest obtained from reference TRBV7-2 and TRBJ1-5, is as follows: GAGVSQSPSNKVTEKGKDVELRCDPISGHTALYWYRQSLGQGLEFLIYFQGNSAPDKSGLPSDRFSAERTGGSVSTLTIQRTQQEDSAVYLCASSFWTGLNQPQHFGDGTRLSIL.

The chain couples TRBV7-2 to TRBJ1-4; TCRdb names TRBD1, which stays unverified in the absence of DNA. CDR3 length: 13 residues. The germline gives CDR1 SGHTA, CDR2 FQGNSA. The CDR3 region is CASAGTSNEKLFF. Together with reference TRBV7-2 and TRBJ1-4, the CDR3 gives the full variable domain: GAGVSQSPSNKVTEKGKDVELRCDPISGHTALYWYRQSLGQGLEFLIYFQGNSAPDKSGLPSDRFSAERTGGSVSTLTIQRTQQEDSAVYLCASAGTSNEKLFFGSGTQLSVL.

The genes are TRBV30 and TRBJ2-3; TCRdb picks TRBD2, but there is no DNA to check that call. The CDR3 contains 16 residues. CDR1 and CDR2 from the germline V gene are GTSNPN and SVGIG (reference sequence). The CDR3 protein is CAWGKSGGYSTDTQYF.

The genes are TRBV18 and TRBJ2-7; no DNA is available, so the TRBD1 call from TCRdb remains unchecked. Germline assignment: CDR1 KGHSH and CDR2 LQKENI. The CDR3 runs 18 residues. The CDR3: CASSPPTGRGPLPYEQYF. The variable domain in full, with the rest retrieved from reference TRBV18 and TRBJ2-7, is NAGVMQNPRHLVRRRGQEARLRCSPMKGHSHVYWYRQLPEEGLKFMVYLQKENIIDESGMPKERFSAEFPKEGPSILRIQQVVRGDSAAYFCASSPPTGRGPLPYEQYFGPGTRLTVT.

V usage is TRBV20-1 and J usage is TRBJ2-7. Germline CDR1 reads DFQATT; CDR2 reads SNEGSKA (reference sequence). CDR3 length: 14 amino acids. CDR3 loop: CSARDGTVVYEQYF.

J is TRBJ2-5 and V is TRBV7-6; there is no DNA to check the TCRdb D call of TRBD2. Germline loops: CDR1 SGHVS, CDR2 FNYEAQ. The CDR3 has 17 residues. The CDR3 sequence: CASSLDWRGVTQETQYF.

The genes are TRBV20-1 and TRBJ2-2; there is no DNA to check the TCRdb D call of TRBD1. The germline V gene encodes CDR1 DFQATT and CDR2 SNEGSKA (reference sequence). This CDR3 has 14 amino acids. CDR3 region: CSATQGGVTGELFF.

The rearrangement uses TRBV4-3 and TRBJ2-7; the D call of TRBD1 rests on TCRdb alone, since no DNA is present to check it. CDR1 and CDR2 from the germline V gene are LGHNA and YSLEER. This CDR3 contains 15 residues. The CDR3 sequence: CASSQEGTIFYEQYF.

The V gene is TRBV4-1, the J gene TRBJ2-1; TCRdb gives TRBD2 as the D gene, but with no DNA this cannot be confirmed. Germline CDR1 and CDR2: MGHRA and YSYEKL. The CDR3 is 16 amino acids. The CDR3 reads CASSLRTSGVYNEQFF.

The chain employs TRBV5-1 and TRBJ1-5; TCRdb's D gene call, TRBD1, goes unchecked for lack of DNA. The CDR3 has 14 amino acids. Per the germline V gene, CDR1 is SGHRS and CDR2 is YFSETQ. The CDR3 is CASSLEGSNQPQHF.